These T cell receptor beta chains were read from a single sample in a study of cytomegalovirus exposure and HLA in healthy donors. The method was immunoSEQ multiplex PCR; TCRdb's version includes in-frame clones alone and lacks a portion of them. The data show some 51,000 clones, with about 77% seen just once and around 2.6% held by the top ten. The sequenced material came from PBMCs. The receptor source for this set is a female donor in good health and CMV-seronegative. Each CDR3 is given with its conserved first and last residue. The D gene is left open where the match is weak. Clone size is not always given. Where it is, it says once, few, many or a class for expanded clones.

CDR3nt	CDR3aa	j_gene	d_gene	abundance	v_gene
TGCGCCAGCAGCCAAGATGGCCGGGGAGCCGGGGAGCTGTTTTTT	CASSQDGRGAGELFF	TRBJ2-2	-	-	TRBV4-1
TGTGCCAGCAGCTTGTCAGGTCCGTACACTGAAGCTTTCTTT	CASSLSGPYTEAFF	TRBJ1-1	-	-	TRBV11-1
TGCAGCGTTGAAGATCTAATAATCCCGGGACAGGGGGCGTCGGATACGCAGTATTTT	CSVEDLIIPGQGASDTQYF	TRBJ2-3	TRBD1	few	TRBV29-1
TGTGCTAGTGGTTTGGTTAATAGCTTCGGGGATGAGCAGTTCTTC	CASGLVNSFGDEQFF	TRBJ2-1	-	-	TRBV12-5
TGTGCCAGCAGTCCCGAGCGGGGGGGGTTGACCGGGGAGCTGTTTTTT	CASSPERGGLTGELFF	TRBJ2-2	TRBD2	-	TRBV27
TGCGCCAGCAGCGTGGGAGACACGATAAATTCACCCCTCCACTTT	CASSVGDTINSPLHF	TRBJ1-6	-	few	TRBV5-1
TGCGCCAGCAGCCGACTAGCGGGGACAGATACGCAGTATTTT	CASSRLAGTDTQYF	TRBJ2-3	TRBD2	-	TRBV4-3
TGTGCCAGTAGTATAATAGGGGGAACCGGGGAGCTGTTTTTT	CASSIIGGTGELFF	TRBJ2-2	-	-	TRBV19
TGTGCCAGCAGCTTCGACGCGGGGGGCACTGAAGCTTTCTTT	CASSFDAGGTEAFF	TRBJ1-1	-	few	TRBV11-2
TGTGCCAGCAGCTCACTTTCGAGCACTGAAGCTTTCTTT	CASSSLSSTEAFF	TRBJ1-1	-	-	TRBV11-2
TGTGCCTGCCGGGTTCAGGGGTGGGGCAATCAGCCCCAGCATTTT	CACRVQGWGNQPQHF	TRBJ1-5	-	-	TRBV30
TGTGTCAGCAGTGAAGGAAGCGGGAGAAGCAATCAGCCCCAGCATTTT	CVSSEGSGRSNQPQHF	TRBJ1-5	-	-	TRBV2
TGTGCCATCAGTGACAGCGGGGGGGCTCGGGAGCAGTACTTC	CAISDSGGAREQYF	TRBJ2-7	TRBD2	-	TRBV10-3
TGTGCCAGCAGCTTACAGGGGGGAGATACGCAGTATTTT	CASSLQGGDTQYF	TRBJ2-3	-	-	TRBV7-3